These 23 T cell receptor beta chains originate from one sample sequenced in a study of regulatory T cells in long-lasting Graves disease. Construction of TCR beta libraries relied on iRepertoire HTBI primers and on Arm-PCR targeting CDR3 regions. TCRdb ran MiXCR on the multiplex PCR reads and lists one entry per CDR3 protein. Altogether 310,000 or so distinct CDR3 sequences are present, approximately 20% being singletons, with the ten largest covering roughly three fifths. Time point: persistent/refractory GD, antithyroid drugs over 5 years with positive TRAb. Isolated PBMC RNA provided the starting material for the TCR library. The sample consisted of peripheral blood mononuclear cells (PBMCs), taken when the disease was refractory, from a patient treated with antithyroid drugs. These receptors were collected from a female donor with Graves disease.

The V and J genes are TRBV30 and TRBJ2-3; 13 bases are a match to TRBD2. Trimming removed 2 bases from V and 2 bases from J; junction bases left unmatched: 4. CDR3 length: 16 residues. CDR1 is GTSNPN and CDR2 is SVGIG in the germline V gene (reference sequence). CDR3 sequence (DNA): TGTGCCTGGAGTCCGGGACTAGCGGGACTCACAGATACGCAGTATTTT. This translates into CAWSPGLAGLTDTQYF.

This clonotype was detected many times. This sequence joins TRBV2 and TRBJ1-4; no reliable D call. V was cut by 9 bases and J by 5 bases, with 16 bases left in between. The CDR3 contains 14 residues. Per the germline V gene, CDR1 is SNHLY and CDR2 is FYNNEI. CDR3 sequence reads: CARRGGWLNEKLFF. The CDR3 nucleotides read TGTGCCAGAAGAGGAGGCTGGTTAAATGAAAAACTGTTTTTT.

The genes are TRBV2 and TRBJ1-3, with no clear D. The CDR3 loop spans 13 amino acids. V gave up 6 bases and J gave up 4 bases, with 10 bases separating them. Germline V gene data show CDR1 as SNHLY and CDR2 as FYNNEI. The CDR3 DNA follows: TGTGCCAGCAGGCGACTGGGAGGAAACACCATATATTTT. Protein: CASRRLGGNTIYF.

The CDR3: CAWSVEGVQPQHF. The DNA of the CDR3 is TGTGCCTGGAGTGTCGAAGGGGTCCAGCCCCAGCATTTT. The J gene is TRBJ1-5, the V gene TRBV30; tentative D call: TRBD1 (5 bases). CDR1 is GTSNPN and CDR2 is SVGIG in the germline V gene (reference sequence). This CDR3 region has 13 residues. The germline V and J ends were trimmed by 0 bases and 7 bases, with 10 bases remaining between them.

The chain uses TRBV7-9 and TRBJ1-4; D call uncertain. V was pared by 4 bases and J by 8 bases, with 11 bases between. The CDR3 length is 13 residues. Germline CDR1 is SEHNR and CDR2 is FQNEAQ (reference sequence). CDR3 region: CASSSKIDEKLFF. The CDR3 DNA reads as TGTGCCAGCAGCTCGAAAATAGACGAAAAACTGTTTTTT.

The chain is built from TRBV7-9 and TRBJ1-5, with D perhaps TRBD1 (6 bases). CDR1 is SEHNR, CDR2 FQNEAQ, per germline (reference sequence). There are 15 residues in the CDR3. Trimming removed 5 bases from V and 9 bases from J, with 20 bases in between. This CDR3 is CASSPEGQGLWPQHF. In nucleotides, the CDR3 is TGTGCCAGCAGCCCCGAAGGCCAGGGGCTATGGCCCCAGCATTTT.

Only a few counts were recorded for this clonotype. The CDR3 nucleotides are TGCGCCAGCAGCCGAACAGGGGGAAGAGACTACGAGCAGTACTTC. Translated: CASSRTGGRDYEQYF. The rearrangement links TRBV4-1 to TRBJ2-7, with 8 bases matching TRBD1. This CDR3 contains 15 residues. Germline values: CDR1 MGHRA, CDR2 YSYEKL. Trimming took 4 bases from V and 3 from J; bases not matched to a gene: 8.

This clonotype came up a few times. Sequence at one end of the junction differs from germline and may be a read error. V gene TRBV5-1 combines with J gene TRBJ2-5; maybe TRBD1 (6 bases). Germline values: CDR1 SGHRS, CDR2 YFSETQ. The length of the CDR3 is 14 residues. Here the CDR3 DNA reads TGTGCCAGCAGGGGATTGACAATCCAAGAGACCCAGTACTTC. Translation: CASRGLTIQETQYF. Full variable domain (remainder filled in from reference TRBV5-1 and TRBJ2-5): KAGVTQTPRYLIKTRGQQVTLSCSPISGHRSVSWYQQTPGQGLQFLFEYFSETQRNKGNFPGRFSGRQFSNSRSEMNVSTLELGDSALYLCASRGLTIQETQYFGPGTRLLVL.

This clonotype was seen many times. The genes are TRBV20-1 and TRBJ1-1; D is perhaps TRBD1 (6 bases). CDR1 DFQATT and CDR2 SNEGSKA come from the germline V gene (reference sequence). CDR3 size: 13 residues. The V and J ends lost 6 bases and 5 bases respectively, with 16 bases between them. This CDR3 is CSASRTGLTEAFF. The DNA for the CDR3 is TGCAGTGCGAGCCGTACAGGGTTAACTGAAGCTTTCTTT.

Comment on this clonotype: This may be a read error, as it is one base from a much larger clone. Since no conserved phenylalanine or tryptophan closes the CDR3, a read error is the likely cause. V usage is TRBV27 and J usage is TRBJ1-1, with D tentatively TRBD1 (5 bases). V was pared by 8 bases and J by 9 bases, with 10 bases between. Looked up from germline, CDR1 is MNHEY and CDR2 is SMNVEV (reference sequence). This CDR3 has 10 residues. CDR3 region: CASGRGKAFS. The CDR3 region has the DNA TGTGCCAGCGGACGGGGCAAAGCTTTCTCT.

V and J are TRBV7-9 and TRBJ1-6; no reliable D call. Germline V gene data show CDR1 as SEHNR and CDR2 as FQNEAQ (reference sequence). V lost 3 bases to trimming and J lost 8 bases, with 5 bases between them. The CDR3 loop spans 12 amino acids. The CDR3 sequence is CASSFADSPLHF. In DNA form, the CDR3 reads TGTGCCAGCAGCTTCGCTGATTCACCCCTCCACTTT.

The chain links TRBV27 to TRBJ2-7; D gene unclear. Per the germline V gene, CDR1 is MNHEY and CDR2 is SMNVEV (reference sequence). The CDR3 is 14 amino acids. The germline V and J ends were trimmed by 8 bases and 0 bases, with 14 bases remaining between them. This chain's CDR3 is CASSTLRSSYEQYF. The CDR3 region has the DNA TGTGCCAGCTCGACCCTTCGCTCCTCCTACGAGCAGTACTTC.

The CDR3 region has the DNA TGCGCCAGCAGCCAAGAGGGCTACATGAACACTGAAGCTTTCTTT. Translating gives CASSQEGYMNTEAFF. This rearrangement joins TRBV4-1 to TRBJ1-1; D is unclear. This CDR3 has 15 amino acids. Germline V gives CDR1 MGHRA, CDR2 YSYEKL. Trimming pared 0 bases from V and 0 bases from J, leaving 8 bases between.

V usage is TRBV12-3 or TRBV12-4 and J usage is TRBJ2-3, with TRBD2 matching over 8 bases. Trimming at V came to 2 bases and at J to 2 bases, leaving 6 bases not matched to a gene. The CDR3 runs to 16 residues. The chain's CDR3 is CASSLISGSITDTQYF. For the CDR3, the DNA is TGTGCCAGCAGTTTAATAAGCGGGAGTATCACAGATACGCAGTATTTT.

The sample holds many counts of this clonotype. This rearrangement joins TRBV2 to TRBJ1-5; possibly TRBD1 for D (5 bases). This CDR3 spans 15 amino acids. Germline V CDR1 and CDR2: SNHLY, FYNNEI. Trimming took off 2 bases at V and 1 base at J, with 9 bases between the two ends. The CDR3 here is CASSEQGGSNQPQHF. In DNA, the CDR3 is TGTGCCAGCAGTGAACAGGGAGGCAGCAATCAGCCCCAGCATTTT.

CDR3 sequence reads: CASGTGTSGRSSTDTQYF. The DNA of the CDR3 is TGTGCTAGTGGTACCGGGACTAGCGGGAGGTCTAGCACAGATACGCAGTATTTT. The chain is built from TRBV12-5 and TRBJ2-3; TRBD2 aligns across 15 bases. The germline gives CDR1 LGHNT, CDR2 FRNRAP. CDR3 length: 18 residues. The trim removed 5 bases at V and 0 bases at J, leaving 6 bases unmatched. Full variable domain (remainder filled in from reference TRBV12-5 and TRBJ2-3): DARVTQTPRHKVTEMGQEVTMRCQPILGHNTVFWYRQTMMQGLELLAYFRNRAPLDDSGMPKDRFSAEMPDATLATLKIQPSEPRDSAVYFCASGTGTSGRSSTDTQYFGPGTRLTVL.

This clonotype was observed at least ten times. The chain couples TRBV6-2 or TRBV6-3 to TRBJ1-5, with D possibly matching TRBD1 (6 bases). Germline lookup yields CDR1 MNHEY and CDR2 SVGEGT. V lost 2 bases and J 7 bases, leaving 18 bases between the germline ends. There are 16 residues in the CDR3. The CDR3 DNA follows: TGTGCCAGCAGTTACCCGCTGGAGGGGGGCGGGCAGCCCCAGCATTTT. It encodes CASSYPLEGGGQPQHF.

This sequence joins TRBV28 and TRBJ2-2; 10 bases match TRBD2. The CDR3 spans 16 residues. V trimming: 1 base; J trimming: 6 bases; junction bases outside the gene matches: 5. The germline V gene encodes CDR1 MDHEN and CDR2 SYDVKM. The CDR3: CASSLLASGRPGELFF. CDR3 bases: TGTGCCAGCAGTTTATTAGCTAGCGGGAGACCCGGGGAGCTGTTTTTT.

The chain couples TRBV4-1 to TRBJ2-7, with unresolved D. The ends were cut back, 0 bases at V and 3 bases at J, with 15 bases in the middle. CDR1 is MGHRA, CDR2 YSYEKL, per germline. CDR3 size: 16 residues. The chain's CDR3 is CASSQEKKDGFYEQYF. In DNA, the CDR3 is TGCGCCAGCAGCCAAGAAAAGAAAGACGGTTTCTACGAGCAGTACTTC.

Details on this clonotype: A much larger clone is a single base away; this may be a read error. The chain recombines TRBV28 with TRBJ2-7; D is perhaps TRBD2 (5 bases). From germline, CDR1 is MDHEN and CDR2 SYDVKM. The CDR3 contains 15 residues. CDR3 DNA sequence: TGTGCCAGCAGTCCCTGGCTAGCCAACTCCTACGGGCAGTACTTC. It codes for CASSPWLANSYGQYF. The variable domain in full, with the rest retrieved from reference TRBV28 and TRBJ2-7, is DVKVTQSSRYLVKRTGEKVFLECVQDMDHENMFWYRQDPGLGLRLIYFSYDVKMKEKGDIPEGYSVSREKKERFSLILESASTNQTSMYLCASSPWLANSYGQYFGPGTRLTVT.

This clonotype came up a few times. The CDR3 nucleotides are TGTGCCAGCAGCCAAGAGGTCGGCAGGGCCACAACTACCTACGAGCAGTACTTC. Translated, it gives CASSQEVGRATTTYEQYF. This rearrangement joins TRBV3-1 to TRBJ2-7; TRBD1 might be the D (5 bases). Trimming removed 0 bases from V and 2 bases from J, with 20 bases in between. The CDR3 has 18 amino acids. Germline values: CDR1 LGHDT, CDR2 YNNKEL (reference sequence).

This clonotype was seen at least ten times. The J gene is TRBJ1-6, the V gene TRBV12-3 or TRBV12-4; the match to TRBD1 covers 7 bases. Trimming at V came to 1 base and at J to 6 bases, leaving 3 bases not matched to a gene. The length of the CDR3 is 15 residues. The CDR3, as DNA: TGTGCCAGCAGTTTAGAGGGGGCAAGTAATTCACCCCTCCACTTT. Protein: CASSLEGASNSPLHF.

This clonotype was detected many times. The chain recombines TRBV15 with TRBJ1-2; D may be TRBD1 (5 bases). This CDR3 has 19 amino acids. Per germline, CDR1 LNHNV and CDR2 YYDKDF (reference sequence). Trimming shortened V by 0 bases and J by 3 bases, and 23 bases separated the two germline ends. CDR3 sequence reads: CATSRDLPKRQGEDYGYTF. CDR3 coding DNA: TGTGCCACCAGCAGAGATCTGCCGAAGCGGCAGGGTGAGGACTATGGCTACACCTTC.